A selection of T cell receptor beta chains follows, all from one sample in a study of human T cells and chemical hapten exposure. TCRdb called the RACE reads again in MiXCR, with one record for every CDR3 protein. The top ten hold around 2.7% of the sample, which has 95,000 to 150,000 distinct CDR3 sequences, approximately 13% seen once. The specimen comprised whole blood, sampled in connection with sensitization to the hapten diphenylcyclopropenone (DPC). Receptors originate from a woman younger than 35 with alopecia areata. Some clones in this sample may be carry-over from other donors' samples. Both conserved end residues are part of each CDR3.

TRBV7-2 CASSLLDFAQYF
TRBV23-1 CASSQNNEQFF
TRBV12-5 CASGLVTDSHEQYF
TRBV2 CASTRLPNTGELFF
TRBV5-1 CASSLRGNPSGANVLTF
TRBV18 CASSPRTGGYTEAFF
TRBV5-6 CASSWWGGNQETQYF
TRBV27 CASSFPTGELFF
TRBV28 CASSLRGSPLHF
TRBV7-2 CASSLSGLINQPQHF
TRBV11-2 CASTGTTLRTDTQYF
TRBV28 CASSSSSRGDTQYF
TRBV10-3 CAISERGYNSPLHF
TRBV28 CASYQNPGYEQYF
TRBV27 CASSPQPWGDVRVSNQPQHF
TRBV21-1 CASSKGRGLGSTDTQYF
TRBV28 CASSSGSSYEQYF
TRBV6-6 CASRRTASNQPQHF
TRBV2 CASTGQGRYQPQHF
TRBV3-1 CASRGSGANVLTF
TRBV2 CASQSFRDRLVEKLFF
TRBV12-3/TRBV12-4 CASRPLQEGQLFF
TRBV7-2 CASSGRGGPNSSTDTQYF
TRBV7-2 CASSLQRPHYNEQFF
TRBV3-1 CASSHVGGEVDSGEQFF
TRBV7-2 CASSARLAKNTGELFF
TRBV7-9 CASSPWSGLGSPLHF
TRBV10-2 CASRGEGPYNEQFF
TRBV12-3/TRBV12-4 CASSLGASRKNTEAFF
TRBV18 CASSPPVQETQYF
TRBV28 CASSYTGDNSPLHF
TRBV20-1 CSARNVATDGYTF
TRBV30 CAWTGARKTQYF
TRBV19 CASSIIAQGARGTGELFF
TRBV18 CASSPKTGTSEQFF
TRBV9 CASSVDGGPATDTQYF
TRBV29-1 CSLRDGGVQETQYF
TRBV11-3 CASSFYASGTGELFF
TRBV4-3 CASSQDRTGSSNQPQHF
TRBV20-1 CSYYGGGYTDTQYF
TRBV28 CASRHGGLRGRRHTGELFF
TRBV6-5 CATTADESYGYTF
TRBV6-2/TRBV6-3 CASSSYGEETQYF
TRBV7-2 CASSKRQSNEKLFF
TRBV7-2 CASSLEQNYGYTF
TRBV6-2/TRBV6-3 CASSYTLNSGNTIYF
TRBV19 CASSAGGRAETQYF
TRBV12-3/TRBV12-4 CASSFGLSGQETQYF
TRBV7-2 CASGAGANVLTF
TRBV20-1 CSARFPGATDTQYF